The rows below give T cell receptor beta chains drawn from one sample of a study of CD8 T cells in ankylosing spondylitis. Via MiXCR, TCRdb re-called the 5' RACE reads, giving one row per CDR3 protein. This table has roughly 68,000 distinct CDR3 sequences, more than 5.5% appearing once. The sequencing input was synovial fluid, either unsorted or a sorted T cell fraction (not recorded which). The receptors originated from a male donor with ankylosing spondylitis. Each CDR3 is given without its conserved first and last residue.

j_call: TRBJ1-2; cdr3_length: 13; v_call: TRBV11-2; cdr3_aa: ASSLVAEGKYGYT
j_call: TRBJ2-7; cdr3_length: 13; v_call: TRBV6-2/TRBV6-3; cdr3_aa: ASSVRHSGSYEQY
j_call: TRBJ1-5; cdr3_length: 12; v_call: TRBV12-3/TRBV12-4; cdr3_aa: ASTSGQLNQPQH
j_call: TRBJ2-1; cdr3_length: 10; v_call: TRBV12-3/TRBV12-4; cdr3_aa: ASSTEGHEQF
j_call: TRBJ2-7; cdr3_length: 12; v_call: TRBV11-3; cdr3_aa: ASSLVGRSHEQY
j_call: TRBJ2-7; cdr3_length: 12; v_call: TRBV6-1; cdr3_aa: ASSEIGRAYEQY
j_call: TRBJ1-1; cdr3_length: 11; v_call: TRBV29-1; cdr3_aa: SVRGSEGREAF
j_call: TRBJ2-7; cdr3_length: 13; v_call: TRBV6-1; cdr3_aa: ASRISKLAVGEQY
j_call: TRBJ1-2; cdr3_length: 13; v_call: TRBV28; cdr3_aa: ASSPRGEANYGYT
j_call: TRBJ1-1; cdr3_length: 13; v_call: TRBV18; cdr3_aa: ASSPRGQPNTEAF
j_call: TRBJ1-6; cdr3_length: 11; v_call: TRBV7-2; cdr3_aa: ASSSRGGSPLH
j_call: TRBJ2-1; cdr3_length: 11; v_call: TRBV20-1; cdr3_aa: SAGSGSGNEQF
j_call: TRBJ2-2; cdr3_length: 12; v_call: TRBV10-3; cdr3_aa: AISTDSRVGELF
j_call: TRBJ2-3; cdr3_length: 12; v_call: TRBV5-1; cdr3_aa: ASHLLLGADTQY
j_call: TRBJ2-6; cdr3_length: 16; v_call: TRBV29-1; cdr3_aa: SVEGKLAGSSGANVLT
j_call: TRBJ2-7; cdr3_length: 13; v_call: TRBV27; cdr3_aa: ASSLGTGGFYEQY
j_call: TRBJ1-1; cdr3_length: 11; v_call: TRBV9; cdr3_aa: ASSVSQGTEAF
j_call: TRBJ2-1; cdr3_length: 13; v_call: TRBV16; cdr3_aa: ASSQSLAGGFEQF
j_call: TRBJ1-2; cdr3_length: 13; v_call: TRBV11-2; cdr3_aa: ASSLPGRGREGYT
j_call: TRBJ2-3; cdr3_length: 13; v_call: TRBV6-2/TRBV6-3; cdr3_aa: ASSLSRIGEDTQY
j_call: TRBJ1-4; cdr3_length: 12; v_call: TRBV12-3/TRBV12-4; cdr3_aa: ASRSPPGNEKLF
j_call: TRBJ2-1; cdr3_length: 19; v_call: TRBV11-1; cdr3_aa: ATSAGQETWGGQNSSGEQF
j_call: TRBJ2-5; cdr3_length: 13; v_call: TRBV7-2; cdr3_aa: ASSPPGQGQETQY
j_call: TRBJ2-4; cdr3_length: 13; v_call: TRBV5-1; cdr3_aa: ASRDTGTSGNIQY
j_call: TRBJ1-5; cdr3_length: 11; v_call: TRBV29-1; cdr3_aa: SARDNFNQPQH
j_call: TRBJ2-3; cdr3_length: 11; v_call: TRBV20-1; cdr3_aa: SAPQGPTDTQY
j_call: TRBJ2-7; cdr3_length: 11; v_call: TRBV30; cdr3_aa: ACGGAYSYEQY
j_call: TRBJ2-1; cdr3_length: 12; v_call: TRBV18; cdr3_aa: ASSTSGTYNEQF
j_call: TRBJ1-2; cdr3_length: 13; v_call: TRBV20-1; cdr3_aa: SASLAVESSYGYT
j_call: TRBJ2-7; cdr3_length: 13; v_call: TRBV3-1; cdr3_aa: ASSFWDREPHEQY
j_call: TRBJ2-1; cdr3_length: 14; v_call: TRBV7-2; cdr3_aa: ASSLNGRGLNNEQF
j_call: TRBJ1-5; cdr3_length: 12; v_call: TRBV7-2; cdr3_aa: ASSSRGLNQPQH
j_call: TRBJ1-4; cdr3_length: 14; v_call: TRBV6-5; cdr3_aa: ASSYSKSRGGEKLF
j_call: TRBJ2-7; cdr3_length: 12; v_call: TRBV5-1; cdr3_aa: ASSLAQAGREQY
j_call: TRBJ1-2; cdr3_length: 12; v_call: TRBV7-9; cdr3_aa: ASSLRASTYGYT
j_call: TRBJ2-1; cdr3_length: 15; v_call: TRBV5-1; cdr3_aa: ASSFGGRGTSSEEQF
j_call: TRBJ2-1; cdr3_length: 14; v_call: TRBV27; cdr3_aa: ASSSPGSGRRNEQF